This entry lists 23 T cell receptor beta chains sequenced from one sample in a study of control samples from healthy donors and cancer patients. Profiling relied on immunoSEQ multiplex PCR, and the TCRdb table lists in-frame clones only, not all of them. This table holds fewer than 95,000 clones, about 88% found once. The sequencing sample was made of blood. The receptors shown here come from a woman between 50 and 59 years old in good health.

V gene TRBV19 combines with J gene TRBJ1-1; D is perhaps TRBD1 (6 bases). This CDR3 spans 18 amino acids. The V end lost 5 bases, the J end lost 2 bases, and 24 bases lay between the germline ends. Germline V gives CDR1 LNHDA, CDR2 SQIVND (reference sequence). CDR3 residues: CASSPSQPKGHFNTEAFF. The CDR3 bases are TGTGCCAGTAGTCCATCCCAACCAAAGGGACATTTTAACACTGAAGCTTTCTTT.

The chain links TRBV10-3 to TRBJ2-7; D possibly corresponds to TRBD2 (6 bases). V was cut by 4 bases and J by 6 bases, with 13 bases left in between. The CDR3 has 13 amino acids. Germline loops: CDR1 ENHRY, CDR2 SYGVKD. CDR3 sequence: CAISVQEGGEQYF. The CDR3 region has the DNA TGTGCCATCAGTGTCCAGGAGGGCGGCGAGCAGTACTTC.

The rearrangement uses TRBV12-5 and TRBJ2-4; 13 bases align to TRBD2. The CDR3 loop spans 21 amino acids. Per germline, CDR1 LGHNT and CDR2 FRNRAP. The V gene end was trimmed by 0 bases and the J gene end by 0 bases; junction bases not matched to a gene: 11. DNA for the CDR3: TGTGCTAGTGGTTTGGTGTGGACTAGCGGGAGTTCTGGCTTAGCCAAAAACATTCAGTACTTC. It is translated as CASGLVWTSGSSGLAKNIQYF.

CDR3 DNA: TGTGCCACCGAGGAGAGACAGGGGCTAGCGGGGTTCCAAGAGACCCAGTACTTC. Protein product: CATEERQGLAGFQETQYF. This chain connects TRBV21-1 to TRBJ2-5; no DNA check was done on the table's D call, TRBD2. TRBV21-1 is shown as a pseudogene. This CDR3 spans 18 amino acids.

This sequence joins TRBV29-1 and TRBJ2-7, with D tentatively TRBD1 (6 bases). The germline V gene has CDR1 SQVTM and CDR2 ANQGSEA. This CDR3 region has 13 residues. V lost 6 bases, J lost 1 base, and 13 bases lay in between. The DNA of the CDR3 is TGCAGCGTCGGCAGGGGATGGTCCTACGAGCAGTACTTC. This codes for CSVGRGWSYEQYF.

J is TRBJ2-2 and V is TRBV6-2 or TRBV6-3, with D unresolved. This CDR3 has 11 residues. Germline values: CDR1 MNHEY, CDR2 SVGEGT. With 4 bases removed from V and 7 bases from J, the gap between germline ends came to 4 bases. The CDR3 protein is CASSFYGELFF. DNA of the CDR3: TGTGCCAGCAGTTTCTACGGGGAGCTGTTTTTT.

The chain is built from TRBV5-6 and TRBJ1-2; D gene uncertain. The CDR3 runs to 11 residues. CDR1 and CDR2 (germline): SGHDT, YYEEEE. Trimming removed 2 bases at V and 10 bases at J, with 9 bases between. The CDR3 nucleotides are TGTGCCAGCAGCTTCAGAACTACCTACACCTTC. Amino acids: CASSFRTTYTF.

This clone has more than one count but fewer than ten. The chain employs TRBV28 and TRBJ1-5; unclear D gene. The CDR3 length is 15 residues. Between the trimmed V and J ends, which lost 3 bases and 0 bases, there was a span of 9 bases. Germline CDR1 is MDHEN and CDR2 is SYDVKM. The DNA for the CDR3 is TGTGCCAGCAGTTTCTTGAGCTTTAGCAATCAGCCCCAGCATTTT. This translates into CASSFLSFSNQPQHF.

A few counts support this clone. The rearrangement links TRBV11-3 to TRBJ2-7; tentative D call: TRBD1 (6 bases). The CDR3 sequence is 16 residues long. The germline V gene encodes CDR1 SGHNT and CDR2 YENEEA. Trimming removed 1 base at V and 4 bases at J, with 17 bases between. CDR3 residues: CASSLGRGRGAYEQYF. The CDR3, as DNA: TGTGCCAGCAGCTTAGGTAGGGGGAGAGGAGCTTACGAGCAGTACTTC.

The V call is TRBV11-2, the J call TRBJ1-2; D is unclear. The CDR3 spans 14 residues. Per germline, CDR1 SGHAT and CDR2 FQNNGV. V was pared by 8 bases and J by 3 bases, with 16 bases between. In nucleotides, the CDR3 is TGTGCCAGCGACCTCATCGACACCGACTATGGCTACACCTTC. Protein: CASDLIDTDYGYTF.

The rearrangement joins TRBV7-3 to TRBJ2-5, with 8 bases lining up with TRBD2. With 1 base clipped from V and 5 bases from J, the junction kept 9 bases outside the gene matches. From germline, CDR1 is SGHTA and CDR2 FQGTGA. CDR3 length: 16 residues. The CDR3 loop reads CASSLIGGGLQETQYF. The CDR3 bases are TGTGCCAGCAGCTTAATTGGCGGGGGGCTCCAGGAGACCCAGTACTTC.

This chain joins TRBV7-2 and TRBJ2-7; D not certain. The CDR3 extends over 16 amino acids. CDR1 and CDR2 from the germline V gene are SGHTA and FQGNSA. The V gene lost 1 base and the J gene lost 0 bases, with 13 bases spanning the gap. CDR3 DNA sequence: TGTGCCAGCAGCTTAGTTGGTAGCTCGAGCTCCTACGAGCAGTACTTC. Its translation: CASSLVGSSSSYEQYF.

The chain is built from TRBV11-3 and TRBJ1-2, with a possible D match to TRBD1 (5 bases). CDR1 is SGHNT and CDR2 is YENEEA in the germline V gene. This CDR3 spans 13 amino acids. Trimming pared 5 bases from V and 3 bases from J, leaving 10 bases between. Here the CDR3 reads CASSTLGDYGYTF. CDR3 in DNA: TGTGCCAGCAGCACCTTGGGGGACTATGGCTACACCTTC. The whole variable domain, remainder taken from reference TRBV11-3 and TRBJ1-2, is EAGVVQSPRYKIIEKKQPVAFWCNPISGHNTLYWYLQNLGQGPELLIRYENEEAVDDSQLPKDRFSAERLKGVDSTLKIQPAELGDSAVYLCASSTLGDYGYTFGSGTRLTVV.

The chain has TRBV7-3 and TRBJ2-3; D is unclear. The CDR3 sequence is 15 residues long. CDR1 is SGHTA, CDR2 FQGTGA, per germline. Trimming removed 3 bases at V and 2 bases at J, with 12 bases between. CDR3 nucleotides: TGTGCCAGCAGCTTTCAGAAAGAACACACAGATACGCAGTATTTT. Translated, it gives CASSFQKEHTDTQYF.

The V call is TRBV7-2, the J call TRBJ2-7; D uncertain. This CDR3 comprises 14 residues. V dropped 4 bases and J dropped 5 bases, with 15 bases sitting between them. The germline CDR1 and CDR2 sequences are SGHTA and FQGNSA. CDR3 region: CASSSRWARNEQYF. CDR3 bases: TGTGCCAGCAGCTCCCGCTGGGCGCGGAACGAGCAGTACTTC.

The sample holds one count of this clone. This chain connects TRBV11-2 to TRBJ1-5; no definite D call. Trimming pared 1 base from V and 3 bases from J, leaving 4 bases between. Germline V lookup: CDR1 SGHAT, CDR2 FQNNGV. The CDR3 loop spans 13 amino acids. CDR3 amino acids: CASSLGANQPQHF. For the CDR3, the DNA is TGTGCCAGCAGCTTAGGGGCCAATCAGCCCCAGCATTTT.

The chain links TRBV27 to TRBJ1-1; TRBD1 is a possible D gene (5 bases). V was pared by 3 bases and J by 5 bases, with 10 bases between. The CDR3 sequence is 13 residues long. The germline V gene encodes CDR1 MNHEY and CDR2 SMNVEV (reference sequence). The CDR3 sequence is CASSLLGGTEAFF. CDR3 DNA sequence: TGTGCCAGCAGTTTGCTCGGGGGGACTGAAGCTTTCTTT.

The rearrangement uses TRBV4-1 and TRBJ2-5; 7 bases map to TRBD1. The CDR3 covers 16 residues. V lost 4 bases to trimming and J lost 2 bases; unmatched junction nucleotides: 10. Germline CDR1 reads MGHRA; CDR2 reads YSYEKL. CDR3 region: CASSRGQAGPQETQYF. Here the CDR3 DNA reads TGCGCCAGCAGCCGCGGACAGGCAGGCCCACAAGAGACCCAGTACTTC.

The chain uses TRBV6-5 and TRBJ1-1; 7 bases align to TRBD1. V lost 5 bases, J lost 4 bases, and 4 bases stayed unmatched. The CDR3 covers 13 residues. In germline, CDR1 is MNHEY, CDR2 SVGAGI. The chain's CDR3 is CASSITGATEAFF. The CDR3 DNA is TGTGCCAGCAGTATCACAGGGGCCACTGAAGCTTTCTTT.

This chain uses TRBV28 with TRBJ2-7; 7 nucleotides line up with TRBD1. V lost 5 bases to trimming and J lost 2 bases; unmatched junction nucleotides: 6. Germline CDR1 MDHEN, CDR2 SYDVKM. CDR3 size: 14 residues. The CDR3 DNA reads TGTGCCAGCAGTATAAGGGGACAGACCTACGAGCAGTACTTC. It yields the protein CASSIRGQTYEQYF.

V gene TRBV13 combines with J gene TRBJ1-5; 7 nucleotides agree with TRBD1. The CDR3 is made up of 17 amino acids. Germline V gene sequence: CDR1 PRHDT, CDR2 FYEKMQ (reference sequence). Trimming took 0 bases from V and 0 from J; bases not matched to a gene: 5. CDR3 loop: CASSLGLGTDSNQPQHF. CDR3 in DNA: TGTGCCAGCAGCTTAGGCCTTGGGACAGATAGCAATCAGCCCCAGCATTTT.

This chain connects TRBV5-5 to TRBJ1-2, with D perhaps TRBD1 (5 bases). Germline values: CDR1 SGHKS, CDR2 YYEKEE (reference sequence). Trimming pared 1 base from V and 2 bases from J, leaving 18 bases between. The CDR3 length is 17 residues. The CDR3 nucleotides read TGTGCCAGCAGCTTGCGCGCGGGGCAAAGGGAAAACTATGGCTACACCTTC. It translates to CASSLRAGQRENYGYTF.

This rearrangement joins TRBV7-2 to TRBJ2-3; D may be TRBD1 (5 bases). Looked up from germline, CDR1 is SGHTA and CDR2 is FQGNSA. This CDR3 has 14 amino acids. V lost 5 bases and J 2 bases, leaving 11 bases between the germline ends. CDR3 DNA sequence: TGTGCCAGCAGCCCCCAGACAGTCACAGATACGCAGTATTTT. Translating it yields CASSPQTVTDTQYF.